Described below is a single TCR beta chain sequence and its context. No antigen is known for it. This sample is part of a study of OX40 agonist ivuxolimab in advanced cancers. Study summary: Ivuxolimab, an antibody acting as an agonist of OX40 (CD134), was used to treat patients. Points from the study as a whole: CD4+ and CD8+ T cells in blood underwent clonal expansion by week 6 at 0.1 to 3.0 mg/kg.

Trimming took 3 bases from V and 6 from J; bases not matched to a gene: 5. CDR3 size: 14 residues. CDR1 is SNHLY, CDR2 FYNNEI, per germline. TCRdb's copy holds only in-frame clones and misses some; the assay was immunoSEQ multiplex PCR. The table includes 10,000 to 15,000 clones, over 75% detected once. This rearrangement joins TRBV2 to TRBJ1-5; 7 bases line up with TRBD1. The specimen comprised CD4+ or CD8+ T cells sorted from blood, sampled in a trial of the OX40 agonist ivuxolimab. The sequence was collected from an adult with an advanced solid tumor such as melanoma, head and neck, liver or kidney cancer. The CDR3 bases are TGTGCCAGCAGTGATGACAGGGAGGTTCAGCCCCAGCATTTT. The encoded protein is CASSDDREVQPQHF. Looking up the rest from reference TRBV2 and TRBJ1-5 gives the full variable domain: EPEVTQTPSHQVTQMGQEVILRCVPISNHLYFYWYRQILGQKVEFLVSFYNNEISEKSEIFDDQFSVERPDGSNFTLKIRSTKLEDSAMYFCASSDDREVQPQHFGDGTRLSIL.